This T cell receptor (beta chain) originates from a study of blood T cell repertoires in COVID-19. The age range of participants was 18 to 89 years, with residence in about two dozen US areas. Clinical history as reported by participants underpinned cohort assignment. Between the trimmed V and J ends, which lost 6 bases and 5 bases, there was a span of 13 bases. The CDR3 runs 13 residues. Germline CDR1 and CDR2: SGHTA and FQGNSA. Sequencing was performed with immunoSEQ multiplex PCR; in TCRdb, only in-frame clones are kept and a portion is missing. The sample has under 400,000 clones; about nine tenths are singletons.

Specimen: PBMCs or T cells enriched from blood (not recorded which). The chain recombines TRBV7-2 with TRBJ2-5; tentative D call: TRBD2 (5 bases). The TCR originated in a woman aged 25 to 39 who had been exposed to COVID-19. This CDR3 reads CASRFPGMETQYF. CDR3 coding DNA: TGTGCCAGCAGATTTCCGGGAATGGAGACCCAGTACTTC.